This T cell receptor beta chain is drawn from a study of shared clonotypes between healthy human individuals. This CDR3 region has 14 residues. V shed 8 bases, J shed 15 bases, and the junction held 15 bases outside the gene matches. The germline V gene has CDR1 SEHNR and CDR2 FQNEAQ (reference sequence). Sequencing used immunoSEQ multiplex PCR; TCRdb keeps in-frame clones, though not all of them. The table lists hundreds of thousands of clones, over 60% of them singletons. Adults of Caucasian background living in Nashville, Tennessee made up all donors. Sequencing was performed on PBMCs. The chain recombines TRBV7-9 with TRBJ2-1; 11 positions match TRBD2. This TCR was sampled from a woman aged 40 to 50 in good health. Some clones in this sample may be carry-over from other donors' samples. The CDR3 spells CASHQFLAGGWVFF. The CDR3 DNA is TGTGCCAGCCACCAATTTCTAGCGGGAGGATGGGTGTTCTTC.